Detailed here is one TCR beta chain. Its antigen is currently unknown. Assay: immunoSEQ multiplex PCR; the TCRdb copy retains only in-frame clones and omits some. The table shows 50,000 to 65,000 clones, with around 90% occurring only once. The data belong to a study of cytomegalovirus exposure and HLA in healthy donors. Findings and limits, study-wide: A few chains linked to CMV were shown in vitro to be specific for CMV antigens.

This receptor was identified in a woman aged 18 to 35 in good health and CMV-seropositive. Sequenced material: PBMCs.

CDR3: CASSRQGERNQPQHF. CDR3 coding DNA: TGTGCCAGCAGCCGACAGGGGGAACGAAATCAGCCCCAGCATTTT. V gene TRBV5-4 combines with J gene TRBJ1-5, with 9 bases lining up with TRBD1. The ends lost 4 bases at V and 4 bases at J; junction bases unmatched: 6. Germline V gene sequence: CDR1 SGHNT, CDR2 YYREEE (reference sequence). This CDR3 contains 15 residues.